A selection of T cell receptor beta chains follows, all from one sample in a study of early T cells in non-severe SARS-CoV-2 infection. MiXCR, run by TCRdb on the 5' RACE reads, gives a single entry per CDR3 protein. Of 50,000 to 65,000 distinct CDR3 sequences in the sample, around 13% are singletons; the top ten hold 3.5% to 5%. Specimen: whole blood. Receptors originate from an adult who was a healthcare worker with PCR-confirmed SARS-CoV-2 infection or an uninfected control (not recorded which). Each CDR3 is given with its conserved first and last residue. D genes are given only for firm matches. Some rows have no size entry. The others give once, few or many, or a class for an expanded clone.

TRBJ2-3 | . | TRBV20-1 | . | CSFPLPSRDTQYF
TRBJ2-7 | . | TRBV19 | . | CASSTGQIPYEQYF
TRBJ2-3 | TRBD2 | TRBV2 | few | CASRDAGGPVDTQYF
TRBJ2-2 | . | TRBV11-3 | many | CASSPGGETGELFF
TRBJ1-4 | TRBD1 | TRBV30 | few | CAWNIQGFGEKLFF
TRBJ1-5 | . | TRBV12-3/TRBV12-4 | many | CASSGTGFNQPQHF
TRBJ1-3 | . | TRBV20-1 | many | CSAPDGPENTIYF
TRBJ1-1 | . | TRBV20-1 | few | CSASFGSRTLNTEAFF
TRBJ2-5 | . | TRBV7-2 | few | CASSFKRTGAETQYF
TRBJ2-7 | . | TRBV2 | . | CASSEGGGQDEQYF
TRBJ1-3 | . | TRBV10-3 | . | CAISESPPASGNTIYF
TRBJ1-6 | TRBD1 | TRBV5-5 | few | CASSLGQGRSPLHF
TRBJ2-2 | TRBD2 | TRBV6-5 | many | CASSLGLAVNTGELFF
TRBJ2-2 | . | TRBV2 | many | CASNNQGPGELFF
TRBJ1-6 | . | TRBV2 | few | CATLLGRGWPLHF
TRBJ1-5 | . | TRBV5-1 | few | CASSLTGFSNQPQHF
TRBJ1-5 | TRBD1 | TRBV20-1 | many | CSARDPLKDRGGSGNQPQHF
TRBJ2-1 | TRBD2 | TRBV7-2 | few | CASSSTSGDSGEQFF
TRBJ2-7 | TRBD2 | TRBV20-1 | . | CSASVGLVYEQYF
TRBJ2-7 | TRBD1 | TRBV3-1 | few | CASSQGSRDSRREQYF
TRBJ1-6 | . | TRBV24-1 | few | CATSDYLNRPGSYNSPLHF
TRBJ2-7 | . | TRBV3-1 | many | CASSQALRGEQYF